This T cell receptor (beta chain) was found in a study of T cells in Graves' hyperthyroidism and ophthalmopathy. This clonotype was seen repeatedly, ten times or more. Germline V gene data show CDR1 as DFQATT and CDR2 as SNEGSKA (reference sequence). The CDR3 totals 14 residues. The ends lost 5 bases at V and 4 bases at J; junction bases unmatched: 6. Amplification targeted TCR beta CDR3 regions from RNA transcripts. During a first-round RT-PCR of the TCR CDR3, the HTBI primer set was used. TCRdb reprocessed the multiplex PCR reads with MiXCR, giving one entry per CDR3 protein. The sample consists of over 550,000 distinct CDR3 sequences, 16% of them appearing once.

Sequenced: blood. The clonotype originates from a woman aged 18-30 years with Graves' hyperthyroidism. V and J are TRBV20-1 and TRBJ2-1, with 9 bases that match TRBD2. The chain's CDR3 is CSAARLAAYNEQFF. DNA of the CDR3: TGCAGTGCTGCTAGACTAGCGGCTTACAATGAGCAGTTCTTC.